Below are 26 T cell receptor beta chains sequenced from a single sample in a study of patients and donors after allogeneic stem cell transplantation. TCRdb re-called the RT-PCR reads with MiXCR, one entry per CDR3 protein. The sample yields 900,000 to 1,000,000 distinct CDR3 sequences, 15% to 20% seen once. Specimen: blood, either unsorted or a sorted T cell fraction (not recorded which). All receptors come from a human donor who was either an allogeneic HSCT recipient or a stem cell or donor lymphocyte infusion donor (not recorded which). It is not recorded whose cells these are; they may come from a transplant donor.

This clonotype has ten or more counts. The chain combines TRBV12-3 or TRBV12-4 with TRBJ2-2; 9 nucleotides match TRBD1. V was pared by 3 bases and J by 4 bases, with 3 bases of the junction left unmatched. The CDR3 totals 15 residues. The DNA for the CDR3 is TGTGCCAGCAGTTTCCGGACAGGGGCCACCGGGGAGCTGTTTTTT. Its protein product is CASSFRTGATGELFF.

This clonotype was picked up a small number of times. The rearrangement uses TRBV11-1 and TRBJ2-1; 8 bases align to TRBD2. V was pared by 1 base and J by 3 bases, with 11 bases of the junction left unmatched. CDR3 size: 18 residues. Germline CDR1 and CDR2: SGHAT and FQDESV (reference sequence). CDR3 region: CASSLVGASGRRYNEQFF. CDR3 nucleotides: TGTGCCAGCAGCTTAGTCGGGGCTAGCGGGCGGCGCTACAATGAGCAGTTCTTC.

The sample holds a few counts of this clonotype. The rearrangement uses TRBV2 and TRBJ1-1; 9 bases match TRBD1. Germline lookup yields CDR1 SNHLY and CDR2 FYNNEI. The CDR3 covers 14 residues. The V gene end was trimmed by 8 bases and the J gene end by 4 bases; junction bases not matched to a gene: 8. The CDR3 region is CASRYTGGLTEAFF. In DNA form, the CDR3 reads TGTGCCAGCCGATATACAGGGGGCCTCACTGAAGCTTTCTTT.

This clonotype was observed a few times. This sequence joins TRBV4-1 and TRBJ2-5; D is perhaps TRBD2 (6 bases). The CDR3 spans 17 residues. V was shortened by 3 bases and J by 1 base, with 18 bases between the two germline ends. Germline V gene lookup returns CDR1 MGHRA and CDR2 YSYEKL. As DNA, the CDR3 is TGCGCCAGCAGCCACACACCGGGACTCCGAAGCCAAGAGACCCAGTACTTC. Translated, it gives CASSHTPGLRSQETQYF.

The genes are TRBV14 and TRBJ2-1; 7 bases align to TRBD1. CDR3 length: 15 amino acids. Germline trimming cut 3 bases from V and 6 bases from J; bases unmatched to any gene: 8. CDR1 is SGHDN and CDR2 is FVKESK in the germline V gene. For the CDR3, the DNA is TGTGCCAGCAGCCATTACGGGACAGCAGTCAATGAGCAGTTCTTC. Translating gives CASSHYGTAVNEQFF.

In this sample, this clonotype turned up a few times. The V and J genes are TRBV10-2 and TRBJ1-1, with D hard to call. This CDR3 has 13 residues. Germline CDR1 reads WSHSY; CDR2 reads SAAADI. V shed 5 bases and J shed 0 bases, with 7 bases lying between them. CDR3 residues: CASSTRVNTEAFF. CDR3 DNA sequence: TGCGCCAGCAGTACCAGAGTGAACACTGAAGCTTTCTTT.

This clonotype was recorded a few times. This chain connects TRBV20-1 to TRBJ2-1; weak D call: TRBD2 (5 bases). The CDR3 is made up of 15 amino acids. Germline V CDR1 and CDR2: DFQATT, SNEGSKA (reference sequence). Trimming took off 1 base at V and 0 bases at J, with 10 bases between the two ends. The CDR3 DNA follows: TGCAGTGCTAGAGTTAGCGAGAACTCCTACAATGAGCAGTTCTTC. It translates to CSARVSENSYNEQFF.

This chain links TRBV21-1 with TRBJ1-4; the table's D call TRBD1 went unverified against the DNA. TRBV21-1 is labeled a pseudogene. The CDR3 runs 14 residues. The CDR3 DNA reads as TGTGCCGGAATGCACAGGGGCGCCTATGAAAAACTGTTTTTT. Its translation is CAGMHRGAYEKLFF.

This clonotype was counted only a few times. V and J are TRBV4-1 and TRBJ2-7; D not resolved. CDR1 is MGHRA and CDR2 is YSYEKL in the germline V gene. This CDR3 region has 14 residues. V was shortened by 1 base and J by 2 bases, with 9 bases between the two germline ends. Here the CDR3 reads CASSQVEQAYEQYF. The CDR3 DNA reads TGCGCCAGCAGCCAAGTGGAGCAGGCCTACGAGCAGTACTTC.

This chain uses TRBV12-3 or TRBV12-4 with TRBJ1-1, with D hard to call. Trimming pared 0 bases from V and 5 bases from J, leaving 10 bases between. The CDR3 consists of 14 residues. The chain's CDR3 is CASSLAPGITEAFF. The CDR3 DNA sequence: TGTGCCAGCAGTTTAGCCCCGGGGATTACTGAAGCTTTCTTT.

A few counts support this clonotype. The chain is built from TRBV19 and TRBJ1-1; TRBD1 agrees at 7 bases. Germline V gene data show CDR1 as LNHDA and CDR2 as SQIVND (reference sequence). CDR3 size: 13 residues. The V gene end was trimmed by 5 bases and the J gene end by 3 bases; junction bases not matched to a gene: 3. The CDR3 bases are TGTGCCAGTAGTCGCAGGGGGTACACTGAAGCTTTCTTT. Protein: CASSRRGYTEAFF.

This clonotype was observed a handful of times. The J gene is TRBJ2-2, the V gene TRBV9; 14 bases are a match to TRBD2. The CDR3 extends over 17 amino acids. The trim removed 6 bases at V and 6 bases at J, leaving 10 bases unmatched. Germline V lookup: CDR1 SGDLS, CDR2 YYNGEE. The CDR3 coding sequence is TGTGCCAGCACCGGGACTAGCGGGAGTAGGTCGTCCGGGGAGCTGTTTTTT. Its protein is CASTGTSGSRSSGELFF. Variable domain in full (rest from reference TRBV9 and TRBJ2-2): DSGVTQTPKHLITATGQRVTLRCSPRSGDLSVYWYQQSLDQGLQFLIQYYNGEERAKGNILERFSAQQFPDLHSELNLSSLELGDSALYFCASTGTSGSRSSGELFFGEGSRLTVL.

In this sample, this clonotype turned up a few times. The V gene is TRBV4-1, the J gene TRBJ2-1, with 7 bases identical to TRBD2. The length of the CDR3 is 16 residues. Germline V gene lookup returns CDR1 MGHRA and CDR2 YSYEKL. V trimming: 0 bases; J trimming: 4 bases; junction bases outside the gene matches: 6. DNA of the CDR3: TGCGCCAGCAGCCAAGAGAGGCTAGCGGAATACAATGAGCAGTTCTTC. This encodes CASSQERLAEYNEQFF.

The chain joins TRBV4-1 to TRBJ2-1, with unresolved D. Germline CDR1 MGHRA, CDR2 YSYEKL. V lost 5 bases and J lost 0, with 14 bases in between. The CDR3 spans 16 residues. The CDR3 DNA sequence: TGCGCCAGCAGCGAGGTGATGTTTGCCTCCTACAATGAGCAGTTCTTC. It encodes CASSEVMFASYNEQFF.

The CDR3 region has the DNA TGCAGTGCTAGCCCGGGGAACACTGAAGCTTTCTTT. It yields the protein CSASPGNTEAFF. The J gene is TRBJ1-1, the V gene TRBV20-1; no clear D gene. The CDR3 contains 12 residues. The V and J ends lost 3 bases and 1 base respectively, with 6 bases between them. In germline, CDR1 is DFQATT, CDR2 SNEGSKA (reference sequence).

V and J are TRBV3-1 and TRBJ1-2; the match to TRBD1 covers 7 bases. CDR3 length: 16 residues. In germline, CDR1 is LGHDT, CDR2 YNNKEL (reference sequence). Trimming cost V 2 bases and J 3 bases; bases outside gene matches: 9. The DNA for the CDR3 is TGTGCCAGCAGCCAAATCCTCGGACAGGCAGACTATGGCTACACCTTC. Protein sequence: CASSQILGQADYGYTF.

This chain links TRBV6-1 with TRBJ1-1; D is unresolved. Germline V gene lookup returns CDR1 MNHNS and CDR2 SASEGT. The CDR3 has 14 residues. The germline V and J ends were trimmed by 7 bases and 4 bases, with 16 bases remaining between them. Here the CDR3 DNA reads TGTGCCAGCACCAGAGTCGGGGAGGCCACTGAAGCTTTCTTT. Encoded protein: CASTRVGEATEAFF.

This clonotype occurred a few times. The rearrangement uses TRBV19 and TRBJ2-5; the D is unclear. This CDR3 is built from 11 residues. The V end was cut by 3 bases, the J end by 5 bases, with 4 bases between. Germline assignment: CDR1 LNHDA and CDR2 SQIVND (reference sequence). CDR3 nucleotide sequence: TGTGCCAGTAGTATGCGGGAGACCCAGTACTTC. It yields the protein CASSMRETQYF.

There are a few counts of this clonotype. The V call is TRBV5-1, the J call TRBJ2-3; TRBD2 aligns across 11 bases. The V gene's germline CDR1 is SGHRS and CDR2 YFSETQ. The CDR3 consists of 14 residues. V was clipped by 4 bases and J by 5 bases; unmatched bases: 3. This chain's CDR3 is CASSILAGVDTQYF. The DNA for the CDR3 is TGCGCCAGCAGCATACTAGCGGGAGTAGATACGCAGTATTTT.

This clonotype appeared a few times. CDR3 in amino acids: CASSQVGGPDFYGYTF. In nucleotides, the CDR3 is TGTGCCAGCAGCCAAGTGGGAGGGCCGGATTTCTATGGCTACACCTTC. This chain joins TRBV3-1 and TRBJ1-2, with D hard to call. Germline V CDR1 and CDR2: LGHDT, YNNKEL (reference sequence). The CDR3 sequence is 16 residues long. Trimming shortened V by 1 base and J by 4 bases, and 16 bases separated the two germline ends.

This chain links TRBV4-2 with TRBJ2-1, with a possible D match to TRBD2 (6 bases). Trimming took off 4 bases at V and 9 bases at J, with 19 bases between the two ends. The CDR3 spans 15 residues. CDR1 LGHNA and CDR2 YNFKEQ come from the germline V gene. CDR3 in amino acids: CASSPIAAQASEQFF. Written as DNA, the CDR3 is TGTGCCAGCAGCCCAATAGCGGCCCAAGCGTCTGAGCAGTTCTTC.

This clonotype showed up just a few times. The gene calls are TRBV6-2 or TRBV6-3 and TRBJ2-1; D unclear. Trimming cost V 8 bases and J 2 bases, with 10 bases left between them. The CDR3 is 13 amino acids. In germline, CDR1 is MNHEY, CDR2 SVGEGT. The CDR3 DNA reads TGTGCCAGCCTGAGCGTAGCCTACAATGAGCAGTTCTTC. Its translation: CASLSVAYNEQFF.

The V call is TRBV2, the J call TRBJ1-2, with D uncertain. The CDR3 is 14 amino acids. V dropped 6 bases and J dropped 8 bases, with 19 bases sitting between them. CDR1 is SNHLY, CDR2 FYNNEI, per germline. DNA for the CDR3: TGTGCCAGCAGCCTCAAAACGGGCCTCCGGGGCTACACCTTC. Encoded protein: CASSLKTGLRGYTF.

V usage is TRBV29-1 and J usage is TRBJ2-5, with D unclear. V lost 3 bases, J lost 3 bases, and 11 bases lay in between. Germline CDR1 SQVTM, CDR2 ANQGSEA. This CDR3 contains 13 residues. For the CDR3, the DNA is TGCAGCGTTGAGGGAATCTTCAAAGAGACCCAGTACTTC. Translation: CSVEGIFKETQYF.

Notes on this clonotype: One end of the junction fails to match germline, which may point to a read error. V and J are TRBV20-1 and TRBJ1-4; TRBD1 aligns across 7 bases. CDR1 and CDR2 (germline): DFQATT, SNEGSKA (reference sequence). The CDR3 loop spans 12 amino acids. Here the CDR3 reads CSAGTVNEKQFF. CDR3 DNA: TGCAGTGCTGGGACAGTAAATGAAAAACAGTTTTTT.

CDR3 coding DNA: TGTGCCAGTAGTATACGCTCTAGCAATCAGCCCCAGCATTTT. It encodes CASSIRSSNQPQHF. V and J are TRBV19 and TRBJ1-5, with unresolved D. Trimming cost V 2 bases and J 0 bases, with 5 bases left between them. Germline-derived CDR1 and CDR2 are LNHDA and SQIVND (reference sequence). There are 14 residues in the CDR3.